This T cell receptor (beta chain) was sequenced in a study of blood T cell repertoires in COVID-19. Study processing details: Reference gene primer amplification in the assay estimated nucleated cell counts. Profiled with immunoSEQ multiplex PCR; TCRdb holds only in-frame clones, not every one. That table supplies the V and J calls and clone size; D and trimming were determined from the DNA. Counted here are around 470,000 clones, less than 95% occurring once; the ten biggest clones make up about 0.6%. The CDR3 is made up of 14 amino acids. The germline CDR1 and CDR2 sequences are WSHSY and SAAADI. The ends were cut back, 5 bases at V and 4 bases at J, with 15 bases in the middle.

The source material was PBMCs or T cells enriched from blood (not recorded which). The J gene is TRBJ2-7, the V gene TRBV10-2; the D gene is possibly TRBD1 (5 bases). This sequence was found in a man younger than 35 who had recovered from COVID-19. The CDR3 nucleotides are TGCGCCAGCAGTCCCGTAGTGGGGCGGTACGAGCAGTACTTC. Translated, it gives CASSPVVGRYEQYF.